A selection of T cell receptor beta chains follows, all from one sample in a study of cytomegalovirus exposure and HLA in healthy donors. Clones were sequenced by immunoSEQ multiplex PCR, and TCRdb holds only the in-frame ones, with some missing. The sample has 110,000 to 150,000 clones, 94% seen once. The specimen was PBMCs. Receptors originate from a man in his late teens or twenties in good health and CMV-seropositive. CDR3s include the opening cysteine and the closing phenylalanine or tryptophan. The D gene is left open where the match is weak. A clone size is listed for some rows: how often the clone was seen (once, few, many), or a class if it is expanded.

J gene: TRBJ1-2
V gene: TRBV30
D gene: TRBD1
clone size: once
CDR3 protein: CAWSTTGGRGYTF
CDR3 DNA: TGTGCCTGGAGTACAACAGGGGGCCGTGGCTACACCTTC

J gene: TRBJ2-6
V gene: TRBV5-6
D gene: NA
clone size: NA
CDR3 protein: CASSFGGLISGANVLTF
CDR3 DNA: TGTGCCAGCAGCTTCGGGGGACTTATCTCTGGGGCCAACGTCCTGACTTTC

J gene: TRBJ2-1
V gene: TRBV7-7
D gene: TRBD2
clone size: NA
CDR3 protein: CASSLGGDRYNEQFF
CDR3 DNA: TGTGCCAGCAGCCTGGGGGGGGACCGATACAATGAGCAGTTCTTC

J gene: TRBJ2-2
V gene: TRBV23-1
D gene: TRBD2
clone size: NA
CDR3 protein: CASGGGGRVNTGELFF
CDR3 DNA: TGCGCCAGCGGCGGGGGGGGGAGAGTGAACACCGGGGAGCTGTTTTTT

J gene: TRBJ2-7
V gene: TRBV5-1
D gene: NA
clone size: NA
CDR3 protein: CASSLAWGAGYEQYF
CDR3 DNA: TGCGCCAGCAGCTTGGCCTGGGGAGCCGGGTACGAGCAGTACTTC

J gene: TRBJ1-1
V gene: TRBV5-5
D gene: NA
clone size: NA
CDR3 protein: CASSVPPRNTEAFF
CDR3 DNA: TGTGCCAGCAGCGTTCCCCCGAGGAACACTGAAGCTTTCTTT

J gene: TRBJ2-1
V gene: TRBV18
D gene: TRBD1
clone size: NA
CDR3 protein: CASSPVGTGMYNEQFF
CDR3 DNA: TGTGCCAGCTCACCAGTGGGGACAGGGATGTACAATGAGCAGTTCTTC

J gene: TRBJ2-3
V gene: TRBV5-6
D gene: NA
clone size: NA
CDR3 protein: CASSLALGGGNTDTQYF
CDR3 DNA: TGTGCCAGCAGCTTGGCCCTGGGTGGCGGAAACACAGATACGCAGTATTTT

J gene: TRBJ1-5
V gene: TRBV2
D gene: NA
clone size: NA
CDR3 protein: CASKRDTNQPQHF
CDR3 DNA: TGTGCCAGCAAGAGGGATACCAATCAGCCCCAGCATTTT

J gene: TRBJ1-5
V gene: TRBV5-1
D gene: NA
clone size: NA
CDR3 protein: CASSLMGGSHQPQHF
CDR3 DNA: TGCGCCAGCAGCTTGATGGGGGGTAGTCATCAGCCCCAGCATTTT

J gene: TRBJ2-5
V gene: TRBV21-1
D gene: NA
clone size: once
CDR3 protein: CASSGRWPIGETQYF
CDR3 DNA: TGTGCCAGCAGCGGCCGGTGGCCGATCGGGGAGACCCAGTACTTC

J gene: TRBJ2-7
V gene: TRBV5-5
D gene: TRBD2
clone size: NA
CDR3 protein: CASSLAGGTLSYEQYF
CDR3 DNA: TGTGCCAGCAGCTTGGCCGGGGGGACTCTCTCCTACGAGCAGTACTTC

J gene: TRBJ2-3
V gene: TRBV18
D gene: NA
clone size: NA
CDR3 protein: CASSPTSTDTQYF
CDR3 DNA: TGTGCCAGCTCTCCTACGAGCACAGATACGCAGTATTTT

J gene: TRBJ2-5
V gene: TRBV5-1
D gene: NA
clone size: NA
CDR3 protein: CASSSGQGQETQYF
CDR3 DNA: TGCGCCAGCAGCTCCGGACAAGGACAAGAGACCCAGTACTTC

J gene: TRBJ2-7
V gene: TRBV18
D gene: NA
clone size: once
CDR3 protein: CASSPGGLTSYEQYF
CDR3 DNA: TGTGCCAGCTCACCAGGGGGGTTAACATCCTACGAGCAGTACTTC